Listed below are T cell receptor beta chains from one sample, sequenced in a study of CD8 T cells in Susac syndrome. TCRdb fed the immunoSEQ multiplex PCR reads into MiXCR, producing one record per CDR3 protein. The sample yields approximately 180,000 distinct CDR3 sequences, approximately 94% seen once. Material for sequencing was CD4+ T cells from PBMCs. The origin of the receptors is a human donor with multiple sclerosis. Both conserved end residues are part of each CDR3. The D gene is left open where the match is weak. Size values are once, few and many counts, or a class for expanded clones, and some rows have none.

TRBD2	.	TRBV20-1	16	TRBJ2-3	CSALGLAGASTDTQYF	TGCAGTGCCCTGGGACTAGCGGGGGCCTCGACAGATACGCAGTATTTT
.	.	TRBV6-5	18	TRBJ2-6	CASSYSTPRQVRANVLTF	TGTGCCAGCAGTTACTCTACTCCCCGACAGGTTAGGGCCAACGTCCTGACTTTC
.	.	TRBV15	16	TRBJ1-3	CATSPRQSSTHPKIYF	TGTGCCACCAGCCCACGACAGAGCTCGACACACCCTAAGATATATTTT
.	.	TRBV12-3/TRBV12-4	13	TRBJ1-2	CAIRPGSNYGYTF	TGTGCCATTCGTCCGGGTTCCAACTATGGCTACACCTTC
TRBD1	few	TRBV19	14	TRBJ2-1	CASSLGTGYNEQFF	TGTGCCAGTAGTCTGGGGACAGGGTACAATGAGCAGTTCTTC
.	.	TRBV7-2	16	TRBJ1-2	CASSPGPHLANYGYTF	TGTGCCAGCAGCCCCGGACCGCACCTAGCTAACTATGGCTACACCTTC
.	.	TRBV5-1	15	TRBJ1-4	CASSSSARGYEKLFF	TGCGCCAGCAGCTCCTCCGCCAGGGGATACGAAAAACTGTTTTTT
.	.	TRBV29-1	11	TRBJ1-1	CSAAQVTEAFF	TGCAGCGCCGCGCAGGTCACTGAAGCTTTCTTT
.	.	TRBV14	13	TRBJ2-5	CASSQVVLGTQYF	TGTGCCAGCAGCCAAGTGGTCTTAGGGACCCAGTACTTC
.	once	TRBV2	16	TRBJ1-5	CASRDGTPFSDQPQHF	TGTGCCAGCAGGGACGGGACACCCTTCTCGGATCAGCCCCAGCATTTT
.	.	TRBV7-2	13	TRBJ1-5	CASSLQYNQPQHF	TGTGCCAGCAGCTTGCAGTACAATCAGCCCCAGCATTTT
.	.	TRBV29-1	14	TRBJ1-1	CSVGVIPQSTEAFF	TGCAGCGTTGGGGTCATCCCGCAGTCCACTGAAGCTTTCTTT
TRBD1	.	TRBV5-1	21	TRBJ1-4	CASSLDPRGDRQIGTNEKLFF	TGCGCCAGCAGCTTGGATCCTCGAGGGGACAGGCAGATAGGAACTAATGAAAAACTGTTTTTT
.	.	TRBV30	14	TRBJ1-5	CAWRGPERNQPQHF	TGTGCCTGGAGGGGACCCGAACGTAATCAGCCCCAGCATTTT
TRBD2	.	TRBV4-2	15	TRBJ2-7	CASSQAAGGNYEQYF	TGTGCCAGCAGCCAAGCGGCGGGGGGAAACTACGAGCAGTACTTC
.	once	TRBV20-1	16	TRBJ2-5	CSGNDWDKGAQETQYF	TGCAGTGGCAATGATTGGGACAAGGGTGCCCAAGAGACCCAGTACTTC
.	.	TRBV29-1	11	TRBJ1-1	CSVVGFRTAFF	TGCAGCGTTGTAGGGTTTAGGACAGCTTTCTTT
TRBD1	.	TRBV27	15	TRBJ1-2	CASSFLGQGADGYTF	TGTGCCAGCAGTTTTTTGGGACAGGGGGCGGATGGCTACACCTTC
TRBD2	.	TRBV29-1	11	TRBJ2-1	CSAGRRGVQFF	TGCAGCGCCGGGAGGCGGGGAGTACAGTTCTTC
.	.	TRBV6-6	13	TRBJ2-7	CASSGALGYEQYF	TGTGCCAGCAGTGGAGCCCTGGGCTACGAGCAGTACTTC
.	once	TRBV27	15	TRBJ1-6	CASSSHSARDSPLHF	TGTGCCAGCAGTTCCCACTCTGCCCGGGATTCACCCCTCCACTTT
TRBD1	.	TRBV2	15	TRBJ1-5	CASSGTGAPIEPQHF	TGTGCCAGCAGCGGGACAGGGGCCCCTATTGAGCCCCAGCATTTT
TRBD1	.	TRBV20-1	12	TRBJ1-1	CSARQGVLEAFF	TGCAGTGCTAGACAGGGGGTGCTCGAAGCTTTCTTT
.	.	TRBV7-9	15	TRBJ2-7	CASSPVGSGSYEQYF	TGTGCCAGCAGCCCGGTCGGGAGCGGTTCCTACGAGCAGTACTTC
.	.	TRBV7-9	16	TRBJ2-7	CASSPGGRGRSYEQYF	TGTGCCAGCAGCCCCGGCGGCCGGGGGAGGTCCTACGAGCAGTACTTC
TRBD2	.	TRBV13	16	TRBJ2-7	CASSFFPASGFFEQYF	TGTGCCAGCAGCTTTTTCCCGGCTAGCGGGTTTTTCGAGCAGTACTTC
.	.	TRBV20-1	16	TRBJ2-7	CSARDRLRGNSYEQYF	TGCAGTGCTAGAGATCGCTTAAGGGGGAACTCCTACGAGCAGTACTTC
.	.	TRBV6-5	13	TRBJ1-5	CASRTGARQPQHF	TGTGCCAGCAGAACGGGGGCGCGGCAGCCCCAGCATTTT
.	.	TRBV20-1	12	TRBJ1-1	CSATGGGTEAFF	TGCAGTGCTACCGGCGGGGGGACTGAAGCTTTCTTT
.	.	TRBV5-1	13	TRBJ2-7	CASSLGSWDEQYF	TGCGCCAGCAGCCTCGGGAGCTGGGACGAGCAGTACTTC
TRBD1	.	TRBV20-1	15	TRBJ2-3	CSAISLGGGTDTQYF	TGCAGTGCTATATCTTTAGGGGGCGGCACAGATACGCAGTATTTT
TRBD1	.	TRBV20-1	15	TRBJ1-6	CSARWATGGNSPLHF	TGCAGTGCTAGATGGGCGACAGGGGGTAATTCACCCCTCCACTTT
.	.	TRBV9	14	TRBJ1-2	CASSIRELGYGYTF	TGTGCCAGCAGCATCCGGGAGTTGGGGTATGGCTACACCTTC